What follows is one T cell receptor beta chain and its context. No antigen is known for it. Libraries were prepared by immunoSEQ multiplex PCR; TCRdb keeps only in-frame clonotypes and omits some of them. The repertoire consists of over 120,000 clones, with 92% occurring once and the leading ten covering roughly 5%. This sample was included in a study of T cell responses to AZD1222 COVID-19 vaccine. Study results and limitations: Repertoires in all cases were sampled only once the peak T cell response had passed. Nearly half of spike-specific TCRs reportedly target variant regions that are unmutated in the B.1.351 and B.1.1.7 variants. At 160-218 and 743-854, vaccine-associated CD4 TCRs were dominant, and they spanned spike.

V was shortened by 5 bases and J by 2 bases, with 18 bases between the two germline ends. The CDR3 has 16 residues. Per germline, CDR1 LGHDT and CDR2 YNNKEL (reference sequence). The source of this sequence is an adult in good health. Sample: peripheral blood, taken on day 0 of AZD1222 vaccination. The chain joins TRBV3-1 (or the pseudogene TRBV3-2) to TRBJ1-2; perhaps TRBD1 as D (6 bases). CDR3 in amino acids: CASSAQGTGTNYGYTF. The CDR3 region has the DNA TGTGCCAGCAGCGCCCAAGGAACAGGGACCAACTATGGCTACACCTTC.